The 30 T cell receptor beta chains listed next were all sequenced from one sample in a study of blood T cell repertoires in COVID-19. Clones were read by immunoSEQ multiplex PCR, and TCRdb kept only the in-frame ones, dropping some. The profile covers more than 95,000 clones, with roughly 91% appearing a single time and approximately 5.5% taken by the ten largest. Sequencing input: peripheral blood. The source of these receptors is a human donor in a cohort sampled during active COVID-19.

Written as DNA, the CDR3 is TGCGCCAGCAGCCAAGATCTTGGACTCTCTTACGAGCAGTACTTC. Amino acid sequence: CASSQDLGLSYEQYF. The rearrangement joins TRBV4-3 to TRBJ2-7; perhaps TRBD2 as D (5 bases). Germline values: CDR1 LGHNA, CDR2 YSLEER. V gave up 0 bases and J gave up 4 bases, with 13 bases separating them. The CDR3 extends over 15 amino acids.

This chain joins TRBV19 and TRBJ1-5; TRBD1 might be the D (6 bases). The CDR3 has 16 residues. V lost 7 bases to trimming and J lost 4 bases, with 20 bases between them. Germline V gene data show CDR1 as LNHDA and CDR2 as SQIVND (reference sequence). The CDR3 protein is CASNTAGGAGNQPQHF. In DNA form, the CDR3 reads TGTGCCAGTAACACGGCGGGGGGCGCCGGAAATCAGCCCCAGCATTTT.

This chain connects TRBV3-1 (or the pseudogene TRBV3-2) to TRBJ1-1; D unclear. Looked up from germline, CDR1 is LGHDT and CDR2 is YNNKEL (reference sequence). The V and J ends lost 3 bases and 0 bases respectively, with 5 bases between them. This CDR3 is built from 13 residues. The DNA for the CDR3 is TGTGCCAGCAGCCATACACTGAACACTGAAGCTTTCTTT. This encodes CASSHTLNTEAFF.

This chain connects TRBV5-1 to TRBJ2-5, with a possible D match to TRBD1 (5 bases). The CDR3 spans 12 residues. Per the germline V gene, CDR1 is SGHRS and CDR2 is YFSETQ. V was cut by 1 base and J by 4 bases, with 5 bases left in between. CDR3 coding DNA: TGCGCCAGCAGCTTGACAGGAGAGACCCAGTACTTC. Its translation: CASSLTGETQYF.

The chain uses TRBV11-2 and TRBJ1-1, with D maybe TRBD1 (5 bases). This CDR3 comprises 14 residues. Trimming cost V 1 base and J 10 bases, with 16 bases left between them. Per the germline V gene, CDR1 is SGHAT and CDR2 is FQNNGV. The CDR3 nucleotides read TGTGCCAGCAGCTTAGCGGGGGGTAGTTCATTAGCTTTCTTT. Its protein product is CASSLAGGSSLAFF.

The CDR3 bases are TGTGCCAGCAGTTGGGGAGGAGCGGGAGATGGGGAGACCCAGTACTTC. Protein: CASSWGGAGDGETQYF. The chain is built from TRBV2 and TRBJ2-5; 8 positions agree with TRBD2. The CDR3 consists of 16 residues. The V and J ends lost 5 bases and 5 bases, in that order; junction bases with no gene match: 13. The germline CDR1 and CDR2 sequences are SNHLY and FYNNEI.

The chain recombines TRBV27 with TRBJ2-7; no definite D call. CDR1 is MNHEY and CDR2 is SMNVEV in the germline V gene (reference sequence). V lost 3 bases to trimming and J lost 2 bases, with 8 bases between them. CDR3 size: 13 residues. CDR3 sequence reads: CASSFARTYEQYF. Written as DNA, the CDR3 is TGTGCCAGCAGTTTTGCTAGAACCTACGAGCAGTACTTC.

This sequence joins TRBV6-5 and TRBJ2-7; D is unresolved. Germline V CDR1 and CDR2: MNHEY, SVGAGI. The CDR3 is 14 residues long. Trimming shortened V by 0 bases and J by 3 bases, and 9 bases separated the two germline ends. DNA of the CDR3: TGTGCCAGCAGTTACTCGAACACGGGCTACGAGCAGTACTTC. Its protein product is CASSYSNTGYEQYF.

The genes are TRBV27 and TRBJ2-1; a possible D gene is TRBD2 (6 bases). The germline V gene encodes CDR1 MNHEY and CDR2 SMNVEV (reference sequence). This CDR3 contains 15 residues. The V and J ends lost 7 bases and 7 bases respectively, with 20 bases between them. The CDR3, as DNA: TGTGCCAGCATTCCAACTAGCAAGGGTGAGAATGAGCAGTTCTTC. Translation: CASIPTSKGENEQFF.

V and J are TRBV19 and TRBJ1-5; unclear D gene. Between the trimmed V and J ends, which lost 3 bases and 1 base, there was a span of 10 bases. The germline gives CDR1 LNHDA, CDR2 SQIVND (reference sequence). The CDR3 is 15 amino acids. The CDR3 loop is CASSIFSPSNQPQHF. The DNA of the CDR3 is TGTGCCAGTAGTATCTTTAGTCCAAGCAATCAGCCCCAGCATTTT.

CDR3 residues: CASSAPPFTEAFF. Written as DNA, the CDR3 is TGTGCCAGCAGCGCCCCCCCTTTCACTGAAGCTTTCTTT. The V call is TRBV9, the J call TRBJ1-1, with D hard to call. The CDR3 is 13 residues long. The V gene's germline CDR1 is SGDLS and CDR2 YYNGEE. V gave up 3 bases and J gave up 4 bases, with 10 bases separating them.

The chain recombines TRBV27 with TRBJ1-2, with 9 bases matching TRBD1. The J segment lost 7 bases and the V segment lost 8 bases, leaving 14 bases of the junction unmatched. The CDR3 is 15 residues long. Germline V gene lookup returns CDR1 MNHEY and CDR2 SMNVEV (reference sequence). The CDR3 DNA reads as TGTGCCAGCGGACCCTTTGGGACAGGGTGGAGTGGCTACACCTTC. It translates to CASGPFGTGWSGYTF.

The rearrangement joins TRBV6-5 to TRBJ2-7, with TRBD1 matching 8 bases. V lost 2 bases, J lost 6 bases, and 12 bases stayed unmatched. The CDR3 is 16 residues long. Germline-derived CDR1 and CDR2 are MNHEY and SVGAGI. DNA for the CDR3: TGTGCCAGCAGTTACAGAGGACGGACAGGGAGAACCGAGCAGTACTTC. As protein: CASSYRGRTGRTEQYF.

In its sample, this clone was seen once. The chain links TRBV7-8 to TRBJ1-1, with D perhaps matching TRBD1 (5 bases). The CDR3 is 14 residues long. Deletions cut 5 bases from V and 3 bases from J, with 13 bases between. CDR1 and CDR2 (germline): SGHVS, FQNEAQ. As DNA, the CDR3 is TGTGCCAGCAGCCTCAGACAGCTGGACACTGAAGCTTTCTTT. Its translation: CASSLRQLDTEAFF.

The chain couples TRBV9 to TRBJ1-1; 12 bases agree with TRBD1. The CDR3 loop spans 18 amino acids. V was clipped by 0 bases and J by 5 bases; unmatched bases: 11. Germline loops: CDR1 SGDLS, CDR2 YYNGEE. CDR3 in amino acids: CASSVGLDRDRGRTEAFF. CDR3 DNA sequence: TGTGCCAGCAGCGTAGGGCTCGACCGGGACAGGGGGCGGACTGAAGCTTTCTTT.

Comment on this clone: The same CDR3 arises from other DNA sequences in this sample as well. The rearrangement joins TRBV24-1 to TRBJ2-7; 9 positions agree with TRBD2. Looked up from germline, CDR1 is KGHDR and CDR2 is SFDVKD. J lost 1 base, V lost 4 bases, and 4 bases had no gene match. The CDR3 spans 15 residues. DNA for the CDR3: TGTGCCACCAGTGACCCGACTAGCGGATCCTACGAGCAGTACTTC. Its protein product is CATSDPTSGSYEQYF.

This rearrangement joins TRBV6-4 to TRBJ2-2; tentatively, D is TRBD2 (5 bases). Germline values: CDR1 MRHNA, CDR2 SNTAGT. This CDR3 has 17 residues. V lost 4 bases and J 6 bases, leaving 21 bases between the germline ends. In DNA form, the CDR3 reads TGTGCCAGCAGTGTTCCCCAAGGAAAAACCGGGGCCGGGGAGCTGTTTTTT. Protein product: CASSVPQGKTGAGELFF.

This chain links TRBV4-2 with TRBJ2-7; D might be TRBD2 (5 bases). V lost 0 bases to trimming and J lost 0 bases, with 12 bases between them. This CDR3 contains 16 residues. Looked up from germline, CDR1 is LGHNA and CDR2 is YNFKEQ. The CDR3, as DNA: TGTGCCAGCAGCCAAGATCCCGCTAGCTACTCCTACGAGCAGTACTTC. Its translation is CASSQDPASYSYEQYF.

This rearrangement joins TRBV7-9 to TRBJ1-2; possibly TRBD1 for D (6 bases). V shed 4 bases and J shed 5 bases, with 14 bases lying between them. CDR3 length: 14 residues. Germline-derived CDR1 and CDR2 are SEHNR and FQNEAQ (reference sequence). CDR3 in amino acids: CASSSWDTAYGYTF. DNA of the CDR3: TGTGCCAGCAGCTCATGGGACACTGCGTATGGCTACACCTTC.

The rearrangement uses TRBV6-5 and TRBJ2-1, with 7 bases lining up with TRBD1. V gave up 5 bases and J gave up 6 bases; unmatched junction bases: 1. The germline gives CDR1 MNHEY, CDR2 SVGAGI. This CDR3 has 12 amino acids. CDR3 sequence: CASSRQGNEQFF. The CDR3 bases are TGTGCCAGCAGTCGACAGGGCAATGAGCAGTTCTTC.

The V gene is TRBV5-1, the J gene TRBJ2-7; 8 nucleotides line up with TRBD1. Germline values: CDR1 SGHRS, CDR2 YFSETQ. This CDR3 has 16 amino acids. The ends lost 3 bases at V and 2 bases at J; junction bases unmatched: 10. The CDR3 loop is CASSSGDRSRTYEQYF. CDR3 nucleotides: TGCGCCAGCAGCTCCGGGGACAGGTCACGAACCTACGAGCAGTACTTC.

The chain is built from TRBV5-6 and TRBJ2-5, with TRBD1 matching 9 bases. CDR1 SGHDT and CDR2 YYEEEE come from the germline V gene. Losses at the gene ends were 2 bases for V and 2 bases for J; bases not matched to a gene: 10. The CDR3 is 17 residues long. Here the CDR3 reads CASSFAGLGTGQETQYF. The CDR3 region has the DNA TGTGCCAGCAGCTTCGCCGGATTAGGGACAGGGCAAGAGACCCAGTACTTC.

The chain couples TRBV7-2 to TRBJ2-5; 12 bases are a match to TRBD1. CDR1 is SGHTA, CDR2 FQGNSA, per germline. The CDR3 contains 16 residues. Losses at the gene ends were 5 bases for V and 4 bases for J; bases not matched to a gene: 8. The CDR3 spells CASSPPGQGAPETQYF. The CDR3 DNA is TGTGCCAGCAGCCCTCCGGGACAGGGGGCTCCAGAGACCCAGTACTTC.

The J gene is TRBJ1-1, the V gene TRBV13, with D hard to call. The CDR3 consists of 14 residues. Trimming removed 3 bases from V and 1 base from J, with 9 bases in between. Germline-derived CDR1 and CDR2 are PRHDT and FYEKMQ (reference sequence). The CDR3: CASSFVFPNTEAFF. CDR3 coding DNA: TGTGCCAGCAGCTTCGTGTTTCCGAACACTGAAGCTTTCTTT.

This rearrangement joins TRBV4-2 to TRBJ1-1; tentatively, D is TRBD1 (6 bases). The V gene's germline CDR1 is LGHNA and CDR2 YNFKEQ. V lost 7 bases, J lost 2 bases, and 14 bases lay in between. The CDR3 has 14 amino acids. The CDR3 reads CASTWDKANTEAFF. Here the CDR3 DNA reads TGTGCCAGCACCTGGGACAAGGCTAACACTGAAGCTTTCTTT.

The J gene is TRBJ2-3, the V gene TRBV6-6, with 9 bases fitting TRBD1. The CDR3 spans 16 residues. The junction had 5 bases not matched to a gene; V was cut back by 0 bases and J by 4 bases. CDR1 is MNHNY and CDR2 is SVGAGI in the germline V gene (reference sequence). CDR3 coding DNA: TGTGCCAGCAGTTACTCGGGGACAGGGCCAGCAGATACGCAGTATTTT. It is translated as CASSYSGTGPADTQYF.

This chain uses TRBV11-2 with TRBJ1-2, with TRBD1 identical over 7 bases. V was clipped by 5 bases and J by 3 bases; unmatched bases: 9. CDR3 length equals 15 residues. Germline CDR1 SGHAT, CDR2 FQNNGV. CDR3 bases: TGTGCCAGCAGCGCACAGGGGAGTTGGTACTATGGCTACACCTTC. The encoded protein is CASSAQGSWYYGYTF.

The chain uses TRBV13 and TRBJ2-7, with D perhaps matching TRBD1 (6 bases). V lost 2 bases, J lost 4 bases, and 18 bases lay in between. CDR1 and CDR2 from the germline V gene are PRHDT and FYEKMQ (reference sequence). This CDR3 region has 16 residues. CDR3 bases: TGTGCCAGCAGCTTATCGCCGAGACAGGCCCAATACGAGCAGTACTTC. Amino acids: CASSLSPRQAQYEQYF.

CDR3 coding DNA: TGTGCCAGCAGCTTAGTAATAGAGACCCAGTACTTC. It specifies CASSLVIETQYF. The rearrangement links TRBV7-9 to TRBJ2-5; D ambiguous. Per germline, CDR1 SEHNR and CDR2 FQNEAQ (reference sequence). The CDR3 length is 12 residues. Trimming shortened V by 1 base and J by 4 bases, and 4 bases separated the two germline ends.

J is TRBJ1-1 and V is TRBV3-1 (or the pseudogene TRBV3-2); D is ambiguous. This CDR3 is 12 amino acids long. CDR1 LGHDT and CDR2 YNNKEL come from the germline V gene (reference sequence). V dropped 2 bases and J dropped 6 bases, with 7 bases sitting between them. In nucleotides, the CDR3 is TGTGCCAGCAGCCAACCGGGGTCTGAAGCTTTCTTT. It yields the protein CASSQPGSEAFF.